This T cell receptor beta chain was documented in a study of blood T cell repertoires in COVID-19 (dated by TCRdb to about 2020). Study-wide context: Samples covering the acute and convalescent phases of COVID-19 were provided by collaborators in the United States, Italy and Spain. The samples were drawn from two sources: the first 160 participants of the ongoing ImmuneRACE study, and 1,000 to 1,500 subjects contributed by 6 global collaborators. The sample metadata nearly always contained a de-identified subject ID, COVID-19 status, age in years and sex. Where available, HLA class I and class II types were obtained from metadata supplied by the sample provider rather than from assay-based typing. The prospective study material was composed of cDNA or gDNA derived from T cells, B-cell-depleted T cells, or PBMCs. Deeply sampled blood TCRbeta repertoires from subjects exposed to, actively infected with, or recovered from COVID-19 were included in the dataset. The repertoires were made available in a free public database intended to serve as a resource for research on the immune response to SARS-CoV-2. Findings and caveats that apply to the study as a whole: The amount of clinical and demographic metadata varied by source and participant and was provided uncurated.

Whole blood was collected in K2EDTA tubes by collaborating institutions according to the institutions' own protocols. For TCRbeta analysis, collaborators shipped samples as frozen whole blood, isolated PBMCs, or DNA extracted from either of those sample types. The immunoSEQ Assay, a bias-controlled multiplex PCR, was used to amplify TCRbeta CDR3 regions from genomic DNA. On the study's bioinformatics: The number of nucleated cells in each sample was estimated by amplification of reference gene primers within the assay. To quantify the absolute abundance of each unique TCRbeta CDR3 rearrangement, sequence reads were collapsed and filtered. For each sample, productive Simpson clonality was calculated as the square root of Simpson's diversity index over productive rearrangements. TCRdb limited this immuneACCESS table to in-frame rearrangements with V and J called. A share of clones is missing; checked studies link under half to unresolved V genes, and the rest is unexplained. Clonal size and the V and J genes are those of that table, whereas D and trimming came from the DNA. In all, the sample holds around 130,000 clones, and 85% to 90% of those were seen once. Together, the top ten hold 11% of the sample.

The V end loses 0 bases and the J end loses 4 bases, and a stretch of 13 bases separates them. Sequences SGHVS (CDR1) and FQNEAQ (CDR2) are obtained from the germline V gene. The CDR3 goes from the cysteine to the phenylalanine over 16 residues. Kept here is only the CDR3 DNA, which spans 48 bases and is read in frame from base 1. Remarks on this clone: Its antigen has not been determined. The sample holds no much larger clone one base away, and base qualities are not on file.

The specimen sequenced was peripheral blood. The rearrangement combines TRBV7-8 with TRBJ1-5, with no D gene named confidently. The TCR comes from a woman of 80 years or more with acute or convalescent COVID-19. Here is the DNA: TGTGCCAGCAGCTTAGCTCTGGGGAGGAGTAATCAGCCCCAGCATTTT. Translated, this is CASSLALGRSNQPQHF.